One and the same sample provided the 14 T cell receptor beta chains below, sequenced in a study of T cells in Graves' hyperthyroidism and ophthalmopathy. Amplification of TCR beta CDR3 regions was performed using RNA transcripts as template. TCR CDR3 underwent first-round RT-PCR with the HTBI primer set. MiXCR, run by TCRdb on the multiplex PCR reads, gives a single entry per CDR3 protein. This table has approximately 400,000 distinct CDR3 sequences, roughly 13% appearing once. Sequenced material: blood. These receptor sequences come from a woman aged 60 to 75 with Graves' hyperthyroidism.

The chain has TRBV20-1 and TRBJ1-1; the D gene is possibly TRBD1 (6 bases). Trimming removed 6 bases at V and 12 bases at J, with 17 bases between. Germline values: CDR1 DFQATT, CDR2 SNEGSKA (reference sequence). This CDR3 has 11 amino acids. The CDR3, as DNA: TGCAGTGCCGAACTGGGGGGCGAGTCTTTCTTT. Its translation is CSAELGGESFF.

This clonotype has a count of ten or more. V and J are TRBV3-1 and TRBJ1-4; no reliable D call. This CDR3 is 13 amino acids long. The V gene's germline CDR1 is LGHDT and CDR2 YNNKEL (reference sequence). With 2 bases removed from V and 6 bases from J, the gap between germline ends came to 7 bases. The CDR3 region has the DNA TGTGCCAGCAGCCAACAGTTGGATGAAAAACTGTTTTTT. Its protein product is CASSQQLDEKLFF.

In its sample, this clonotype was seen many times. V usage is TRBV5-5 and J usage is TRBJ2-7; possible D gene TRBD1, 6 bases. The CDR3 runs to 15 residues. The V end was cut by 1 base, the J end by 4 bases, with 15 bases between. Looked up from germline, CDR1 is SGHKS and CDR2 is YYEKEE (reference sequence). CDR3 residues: CASSLWAGERYEQYF. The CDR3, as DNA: TGTGCCAGCAGCTTGTGGGCAGGGGAAAGATACGAGCAGTACTTC. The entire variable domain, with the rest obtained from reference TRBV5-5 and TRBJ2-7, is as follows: DAGVTQSPTHLIKTRGQQVTLRCSPISGHKSVSWYQQVLGQGPQFIFQYYEKEERGRGNFPDRFSARQFPNYSSELNVNALLLGDSALYLCASSLWAGERYEQYFGPGTRLTVT.

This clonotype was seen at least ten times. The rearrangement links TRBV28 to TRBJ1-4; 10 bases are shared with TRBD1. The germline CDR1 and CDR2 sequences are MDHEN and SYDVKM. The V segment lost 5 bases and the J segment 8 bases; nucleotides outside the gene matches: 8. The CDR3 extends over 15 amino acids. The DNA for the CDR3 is TGTGCCAGCAGTATCACAGGACAGGGGGGCGAAAAACTGTTTTTT. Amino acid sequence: CASSITGQGGEKLFF.

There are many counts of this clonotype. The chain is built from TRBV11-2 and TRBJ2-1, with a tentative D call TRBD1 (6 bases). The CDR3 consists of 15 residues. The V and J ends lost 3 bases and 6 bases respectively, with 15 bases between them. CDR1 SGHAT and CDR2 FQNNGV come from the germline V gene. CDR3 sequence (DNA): TGTGCCAGCAGCTTCAGGGGTCTGGGGACCAATGAGCAGTTCTTC. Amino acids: CASSFRGLGTNEQFF.

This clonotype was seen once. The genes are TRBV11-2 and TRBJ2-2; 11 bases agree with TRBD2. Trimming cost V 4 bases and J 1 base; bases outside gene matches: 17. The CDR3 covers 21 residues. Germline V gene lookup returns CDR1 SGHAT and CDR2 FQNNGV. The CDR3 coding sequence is TGTGCCAGCAGCTCATTTCCGAGGGGGAGACTAGCGGGAAGGAACACCGGGGAGCTGTTTTTT. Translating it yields CASSSFPRGRLAGRNTGELFF.

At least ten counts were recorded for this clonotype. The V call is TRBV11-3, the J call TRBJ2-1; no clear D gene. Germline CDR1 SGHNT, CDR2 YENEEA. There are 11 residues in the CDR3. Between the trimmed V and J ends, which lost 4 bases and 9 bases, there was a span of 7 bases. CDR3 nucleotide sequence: TGTGCCAGCAGCTCCACAAGTGAGCAGTTCTTC. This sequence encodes CASSSTSEQFF.

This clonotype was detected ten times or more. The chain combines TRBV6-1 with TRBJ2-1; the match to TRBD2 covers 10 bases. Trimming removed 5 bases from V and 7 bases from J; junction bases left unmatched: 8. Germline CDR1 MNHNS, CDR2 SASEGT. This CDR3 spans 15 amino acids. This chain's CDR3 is CASSSEAGGRNEQFF. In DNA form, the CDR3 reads TGTGCCAGCAGTTCCGAAGCGGGAGGGCGGAATGAGCAGTTCTTC.

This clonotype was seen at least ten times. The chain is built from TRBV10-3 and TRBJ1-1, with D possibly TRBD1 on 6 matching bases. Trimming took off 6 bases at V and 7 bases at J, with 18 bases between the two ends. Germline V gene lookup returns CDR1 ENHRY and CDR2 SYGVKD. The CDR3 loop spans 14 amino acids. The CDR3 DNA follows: TGTGCCATCAGGGAAGGCGGGGGGCTAATTGAAGCTTTCTTT. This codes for CAIREGGGLIEAFF.

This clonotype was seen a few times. CDR3 amino acids: CASSLDQGSTDTQYF. DNA of the CDR3: TGCGCCAGCAGCTTGGATCAGGGGAGCACAGATACGCAGTATTTT. This rearrangement joins TRBV5-1 to TRBJ2-3; a possible D gene is TRBD1 (6 bases). V was pared by 0 bases and J by 0 bases, with 8 bases between. There are 15 residues in the CDR3. Germline CDR1 and CDR2: SGHRS and YFSETQ.

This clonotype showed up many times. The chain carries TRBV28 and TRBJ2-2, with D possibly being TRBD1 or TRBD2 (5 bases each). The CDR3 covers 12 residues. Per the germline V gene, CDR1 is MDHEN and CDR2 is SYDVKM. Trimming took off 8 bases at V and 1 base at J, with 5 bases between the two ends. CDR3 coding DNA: TGTGCCAGCGGGGGGAACACCGGGGAGCTGTTTTTT. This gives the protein CASGGNTGELFF.

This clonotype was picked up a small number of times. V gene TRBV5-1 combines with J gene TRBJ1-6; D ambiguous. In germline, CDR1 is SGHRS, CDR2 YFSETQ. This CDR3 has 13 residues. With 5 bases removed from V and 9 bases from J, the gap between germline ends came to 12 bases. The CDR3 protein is CASRRRGFSPLHF. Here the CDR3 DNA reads TGCGCCAGCAGGCGCCGAGGGTTTTCACCCCTCCACTTT.

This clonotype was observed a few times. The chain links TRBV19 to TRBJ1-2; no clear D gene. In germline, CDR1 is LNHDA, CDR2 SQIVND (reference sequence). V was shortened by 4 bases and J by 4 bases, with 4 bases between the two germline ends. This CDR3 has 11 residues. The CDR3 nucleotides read TGTGCCAGTAGTAACTCCTATGGCTACACCTTC. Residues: CASSNSYGYTF. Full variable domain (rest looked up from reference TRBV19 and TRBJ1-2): DGGITQSPKYLFRKEGQNVTLSCEQNLNHDAMYWYRQDPGQGLRLIYYSQIVNDFQKGDIAEGYSVSREKKESFPLTVTSAQKNPTAFYLCASSNSYGYTFGSGTRLTVV.

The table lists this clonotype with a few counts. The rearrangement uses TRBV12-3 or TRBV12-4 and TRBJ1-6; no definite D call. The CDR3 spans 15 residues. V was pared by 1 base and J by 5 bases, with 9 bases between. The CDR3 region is CASSLVSGDNSPLHF. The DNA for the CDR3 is TGTGCCAGCAGTTTAGTCTCCGGGGATAATTCACCCCTCCACTTT.